The clone carrying this T cell receptor beta chain was seen just once. What it recognizes is unknown. Sequence at one end of the junction differs from germline and may be a read error. Donors had nominal health at sampling but likely had unrecorded immune exposures. CDR1 and CDR2 (germline): DFQATT, SNEGSKA (reference sequence). This CDR3 contains 11 residues. This entry is derived from a study of cytomegalovirus exposure and HLA in healthy donors. As for the study in general: Among about 400 genotyped donors, 65% to 90% fell in the Caucasian-associated ancestry cluster.

The study's findings and limits: In a later analysis, most CMV-associated TCR beta chains appeared HLA-restricted. Presence/absence analyses assumed roughly uniform sequencing depth across donors.

Primers: 60 Vbeta forward and 13 Jbeta reverse. Profiled with immunoSEQ multiplex PCR; TCRdb holds only in-frame clones, not every one. The table records some 78,000 clones, 72% of them present only once. The chain carries TRBV20-1 and TRBJ2-7; a weak D match, TRBD2 (5 bases). The sample consisted of PBMCs. This clonotype was sampled from a woman in her 40s in good health and CMV-seropositive. CDR3 amino acids: CSAQAGYGQYF. CDR3 coding DNA: TGCAGTGCCCAGGCGGGCTACGGGCAGTACTTC.